The T cell receptor beta chain under discussion was sequenced for a study of CD8 T cells in ankylosing spondylitis. Notes on the study in general: Disease-associated clones were reportedly significantly overrepresented in matched ankylosing spondylitis synovial fluid. What appeared characteristic of ankylosing spondylitis blood was a TCR beta motif of several highly homologous variants.

TCRdb re-analysed the 5' RACE reads in MiXCR, keeping a single row per CDR3 protein. The sample lists more than 500,000 distinct CDR3 sequences; roughly 5.3% were seen once. This clonotype was seen repeatedly, ten times or more. Antigen: not known. The germline V gene has CDR1 DFQATT and CDR2 SNEGSKA (reference sequence). The CDR3 is made up of 10 amino acids. Trimming left V 6 bases short and J 7 bases short, with 8 bases between. The TCR originated in a male donor with ankylosing spondylitis. Material for sequencing was blood, either unsorted or a sorted T cell fraction (not recorded which). The rearrangement uses TRBV20-1 and TRBJ2-3; D unresolved. In DNA form, the CDR3 reads TGCAGTGCCACCCGAAATACGCAGTATTTT. It yields the protein CSATRNTQYF.